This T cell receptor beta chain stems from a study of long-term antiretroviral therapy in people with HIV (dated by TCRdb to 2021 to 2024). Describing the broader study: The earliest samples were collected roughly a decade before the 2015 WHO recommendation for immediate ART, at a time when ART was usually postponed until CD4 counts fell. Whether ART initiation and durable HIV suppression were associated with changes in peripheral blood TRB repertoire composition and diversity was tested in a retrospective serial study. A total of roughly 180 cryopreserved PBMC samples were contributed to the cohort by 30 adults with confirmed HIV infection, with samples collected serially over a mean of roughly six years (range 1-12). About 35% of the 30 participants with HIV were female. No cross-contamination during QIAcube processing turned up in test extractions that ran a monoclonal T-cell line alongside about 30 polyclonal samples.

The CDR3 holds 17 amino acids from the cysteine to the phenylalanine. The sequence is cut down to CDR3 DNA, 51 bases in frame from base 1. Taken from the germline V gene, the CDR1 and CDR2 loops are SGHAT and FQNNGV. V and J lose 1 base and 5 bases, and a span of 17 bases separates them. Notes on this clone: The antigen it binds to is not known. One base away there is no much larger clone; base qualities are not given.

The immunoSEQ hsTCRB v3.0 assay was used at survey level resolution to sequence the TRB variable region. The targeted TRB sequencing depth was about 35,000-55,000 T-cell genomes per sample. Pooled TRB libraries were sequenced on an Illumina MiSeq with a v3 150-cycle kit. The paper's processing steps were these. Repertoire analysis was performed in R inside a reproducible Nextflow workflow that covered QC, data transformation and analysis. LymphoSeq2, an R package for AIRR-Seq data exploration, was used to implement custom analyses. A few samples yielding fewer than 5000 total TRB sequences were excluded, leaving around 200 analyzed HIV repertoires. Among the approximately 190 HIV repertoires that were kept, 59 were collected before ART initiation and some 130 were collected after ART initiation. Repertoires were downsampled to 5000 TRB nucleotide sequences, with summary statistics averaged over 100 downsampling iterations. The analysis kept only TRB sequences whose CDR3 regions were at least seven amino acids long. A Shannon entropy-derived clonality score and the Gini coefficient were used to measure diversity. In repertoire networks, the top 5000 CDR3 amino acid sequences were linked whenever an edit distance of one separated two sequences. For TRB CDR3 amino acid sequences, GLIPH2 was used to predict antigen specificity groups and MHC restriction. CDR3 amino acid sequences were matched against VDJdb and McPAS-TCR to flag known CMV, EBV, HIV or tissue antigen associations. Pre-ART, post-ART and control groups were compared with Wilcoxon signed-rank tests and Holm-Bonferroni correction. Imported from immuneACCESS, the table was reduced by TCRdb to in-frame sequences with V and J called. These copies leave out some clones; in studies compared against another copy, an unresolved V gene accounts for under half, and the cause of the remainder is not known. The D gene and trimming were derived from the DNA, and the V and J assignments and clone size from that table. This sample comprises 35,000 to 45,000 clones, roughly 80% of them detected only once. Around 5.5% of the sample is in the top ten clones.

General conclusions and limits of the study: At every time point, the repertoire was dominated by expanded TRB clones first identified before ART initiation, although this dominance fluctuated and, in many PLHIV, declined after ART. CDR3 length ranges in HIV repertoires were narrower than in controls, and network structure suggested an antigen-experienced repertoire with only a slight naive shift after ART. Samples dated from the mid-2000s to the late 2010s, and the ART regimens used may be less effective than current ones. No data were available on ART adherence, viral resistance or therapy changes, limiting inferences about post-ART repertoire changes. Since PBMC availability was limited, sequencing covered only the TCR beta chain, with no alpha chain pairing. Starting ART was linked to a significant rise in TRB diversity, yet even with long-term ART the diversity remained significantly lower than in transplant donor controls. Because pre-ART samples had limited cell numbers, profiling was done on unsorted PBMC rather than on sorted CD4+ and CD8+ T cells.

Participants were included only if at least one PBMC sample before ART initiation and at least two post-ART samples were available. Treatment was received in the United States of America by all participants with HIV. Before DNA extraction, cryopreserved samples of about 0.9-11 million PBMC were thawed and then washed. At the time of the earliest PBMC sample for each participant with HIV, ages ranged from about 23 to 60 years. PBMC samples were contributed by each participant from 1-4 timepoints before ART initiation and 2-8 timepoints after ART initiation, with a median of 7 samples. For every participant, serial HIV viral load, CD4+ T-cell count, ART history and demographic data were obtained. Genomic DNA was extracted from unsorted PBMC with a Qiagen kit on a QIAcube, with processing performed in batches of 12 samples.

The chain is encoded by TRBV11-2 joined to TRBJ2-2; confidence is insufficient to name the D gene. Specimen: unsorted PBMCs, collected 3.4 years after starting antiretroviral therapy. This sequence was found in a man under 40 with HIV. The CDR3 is CASSLVFGGVGTGELFF. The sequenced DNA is TGTGCCAGCAGCTTAGTATTCGGCGGAGTGGGGACCGGGGAGCTGTTTTTT.